This TCR beta chain was observed in a study of OX40 agonist ivuxolimab in advanced cancers. Study observations and caveats: Nonresponders, in some cases, also had low normalized T-cell clonal expansion. Averaging showed that CD8+ T cells had more expanded clones than CD4+ did.

The V and J ends lost 5 bases and 0 bases respectively, with 12 bases between them. This CDR3 has 15 amino acids. Germline lookup yields CDR1 SGHKS and CDR2 YYEKEE (reference sequence). Assay used: immunoSEQ multiplex PCR; TCRdb lists only in-frame clones, some missing. The table has about 73,000 clones, approximately 86% seen once; the top ten hold approximately 0.66%. A word on this clone: Its target is unknown.

The specimen comprised CD4+ or CD8+ T cells sorted from blood, sampled in a trial of the OX40 agonist ivuxolimab. The sequence was collected from an adult with an advanced solid tumor such as melanoma, head and neck, liver or kidney cancer. V gene TRBV5-5 combines with J gene TRBJ1-3; unclear D gene. CDR3 in amino acids: CASSPLRISGNTIYF. The CDR3 DNA is TGTGCCAGCAGTCCATTACGCATCTCTGGAAACACCATATATTTT.